The T cell receptor beta chain described here comes from a study of beta chain features in type 1 diabetes. Study-level results: Shorter TCRB CDR3s, moderately but significantly so, marked every one of the four CD4+ subsets in Type 1 diabetes patients.

CD4+ naive, central memory, regulatory and stem cell-like memory cells were sorted via CD45RO/CCR7/CD25/CD127/CD95/CD27. This clone was counted only a few times. Its antigen remains unidentified. Investigators reverse transcribed all isolated RNA, so they sequenced expressed TCRB transcripts. Libraries were prepared by immunoSEQ multiplex PCR; TCRdb keeps only in-frame clonotypes and omits some of them. The sample includes some 350,000 clones, 13% of them seen just once. Germline CDR1 SGDLS, CDR2 YYNGEE. V gave up 0 bases and J gave up 0 bases, with 10 bases separating them. The CDR3 spans 16 residues.

The rearrangement joins TRBV9 to TRBJ2-1; D might be TRBD1 (6 bases). This TCR came from a woman in her late teens or twenties with type 1 diabetes. Sequenced input: naive CD4+ T cells from blood. CDR3 sequence (DNA): TGTGCCAGCAGCGTAGTGGGGGCAGGCTCCTACAATGAGCAGTTCTTC. It yields the protein CASSVVGAGSYNEQFF.